The text below deals with one T cell receptor beta chain. Its specificity is unknown. The UMIs contained a 6-nucleotide sample barcode. They were added by template switching during cDNA synthesis. TCRdb re-analyzed the 5' RACE reads; it lists each CDR3 protein once, without DNA. The record lists approximately 400,000 distinct CDR3 sequences, of which the ten most abundant hold 2.4%. The data originate from a study of monozygotic twins with inflammatory bowel disease. Overall study findings and caveats: Nothing supported a single strong signal or clonotype that was associated with IBD. The co-twins with IBD showed lower TCRbeta diversity (inverse Simpson) than their healthy siblings.

There are 16 residues in the CDR3. CDR1 is SGHRS and CDR2 is YFSETQ in the germline V gene. This TCR was sampled from a human donor with ulcerative colitis or Crohn's disease, or a healthy co-twin of an affected twin (not recorded which). Sequenced input: blood. V is TRBV5-1 and J is TRBJ2-1; lacking DNA, the TRBD1 call made by TCRdb goes unchecked. CDR3 loop: CASSLVRAPGSDEQFF.